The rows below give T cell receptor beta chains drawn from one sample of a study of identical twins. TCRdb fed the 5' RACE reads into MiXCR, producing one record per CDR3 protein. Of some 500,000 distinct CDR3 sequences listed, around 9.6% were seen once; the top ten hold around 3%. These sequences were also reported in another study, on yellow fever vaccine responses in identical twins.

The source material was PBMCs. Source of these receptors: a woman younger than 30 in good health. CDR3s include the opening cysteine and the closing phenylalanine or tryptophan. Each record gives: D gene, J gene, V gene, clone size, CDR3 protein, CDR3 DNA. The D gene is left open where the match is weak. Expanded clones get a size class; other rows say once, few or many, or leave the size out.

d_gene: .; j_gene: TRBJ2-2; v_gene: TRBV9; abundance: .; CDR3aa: CASSVALGAGELFF; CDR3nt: TGTGCCAGCAGCGTAGCCCTGGGGGCCGGGGAGCTGTTTTTT
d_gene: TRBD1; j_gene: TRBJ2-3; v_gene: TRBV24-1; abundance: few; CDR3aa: CATSDGRTGERTDTQYF; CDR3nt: TGTGCCACCAGTGACGGTCGGACAGGAGAACGCACAGATACGCAGTATTTT
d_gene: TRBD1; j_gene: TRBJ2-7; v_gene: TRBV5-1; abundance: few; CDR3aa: CASSLEGQTGEQYF; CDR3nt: TGCGCCAGCAGCTTGGAGGGACAGACGGGCGAGCAGTACTTC
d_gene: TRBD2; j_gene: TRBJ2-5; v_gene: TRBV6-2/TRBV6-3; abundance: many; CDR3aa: CASSYPRLAGKETQYF; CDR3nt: TGTGCCAGCAGTTATCCTCGACTAGCGGGAAAAGAGACCCAGTACTTC
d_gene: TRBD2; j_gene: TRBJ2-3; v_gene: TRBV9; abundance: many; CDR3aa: CASSVLGGGDGTDTQYF; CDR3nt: TGTGCCAGCAGCGTATTAGGCGGGGGGGACGGCACAGATACGCAGTATTTT
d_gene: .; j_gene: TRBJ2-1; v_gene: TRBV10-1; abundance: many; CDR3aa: CASSPGGLVSFGNEQFF; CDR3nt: TGCGCCAGCTCCCCAGGGGGACTAGTATCTTTCGGAAATGAGCAGTTCTTC
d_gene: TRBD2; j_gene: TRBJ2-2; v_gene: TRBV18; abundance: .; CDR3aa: CASSPSRLAGAFGELFF; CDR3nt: TGTGCCAGCTCACCGTCTCGACTAGCGGGAGCTTTCGGGGAGCTGTTTTTT
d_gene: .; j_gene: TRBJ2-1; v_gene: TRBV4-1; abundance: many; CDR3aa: CASSPPARGHEQFF; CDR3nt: TGCGCCAGCAGTCCTCCCGCCCGGGGGCATGAGCAGTTCTTC
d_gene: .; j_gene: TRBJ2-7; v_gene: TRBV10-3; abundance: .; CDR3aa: CATRTDERVGEQYF; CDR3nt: TGTGCCACACGGACTGACGAGCGGGTGGGAGAGCAGTACTTC
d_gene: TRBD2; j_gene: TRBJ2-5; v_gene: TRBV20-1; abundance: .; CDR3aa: CSARLAGGSGETQYF; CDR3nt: TGCAGTGCTAGACTAGCGGGGGGGTCAGGTGAGACCCAGTACTTC